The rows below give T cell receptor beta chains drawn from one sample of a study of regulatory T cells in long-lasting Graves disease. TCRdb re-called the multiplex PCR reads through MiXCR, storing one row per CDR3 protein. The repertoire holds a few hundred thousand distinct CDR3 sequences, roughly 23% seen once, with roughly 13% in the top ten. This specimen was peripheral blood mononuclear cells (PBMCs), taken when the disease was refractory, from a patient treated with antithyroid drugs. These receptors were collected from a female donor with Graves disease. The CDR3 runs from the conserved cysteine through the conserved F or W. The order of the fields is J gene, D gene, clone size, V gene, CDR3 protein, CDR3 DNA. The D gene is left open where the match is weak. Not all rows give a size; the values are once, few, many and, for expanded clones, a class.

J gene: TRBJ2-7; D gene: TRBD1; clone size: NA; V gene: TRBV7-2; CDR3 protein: CASSLAPQGAFEQYF; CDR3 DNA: TGTGCCAGCAGCTTAGCGCCACAGGGGGCGTTCGAGCAGTACTTC
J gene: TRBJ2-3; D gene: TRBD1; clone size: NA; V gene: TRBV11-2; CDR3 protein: CASSLLGQGVDTQYF; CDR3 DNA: TGTGCCAGCAGCCTCCTAGGACAGGGTGTAGATACGCAGTATTTT
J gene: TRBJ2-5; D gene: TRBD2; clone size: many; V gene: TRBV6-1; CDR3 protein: CASIPSGGGRTQYF; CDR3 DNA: TGTGCCAGCATTCCCAGCGGGGGGGGGAGGACCCAGTACTTC
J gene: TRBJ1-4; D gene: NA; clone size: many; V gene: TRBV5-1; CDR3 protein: CASSLTGFNEKLFF; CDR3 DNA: TGCGCCAGCAGCTTGACAGGTTTTAATGAAAAACTGTTTTTT
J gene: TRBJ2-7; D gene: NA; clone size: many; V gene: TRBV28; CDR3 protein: CASRTIQRLVKNEQYF; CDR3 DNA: TGTGCCAGCAGAACCATACAGAGACTAGTAAAGAACGAGCAGTACTTC
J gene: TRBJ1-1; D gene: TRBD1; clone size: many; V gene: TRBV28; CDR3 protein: CASHRDRNTEAFF; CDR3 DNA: TGTGCCAGCCACCGGGACAGGAACACTGAAGCTTTCTTT
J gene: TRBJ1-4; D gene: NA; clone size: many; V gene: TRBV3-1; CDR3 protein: CASSQDSTFNEKLFF; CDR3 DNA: TGCGCCAGCAGCCAAGACAGTACGTTTAATGAAAAACTGTTTTTT
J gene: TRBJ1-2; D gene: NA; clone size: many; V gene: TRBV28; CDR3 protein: CASSSGGAYLDGYTF; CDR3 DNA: TGTGCCAGCAGTTCCGGAGGCGCTTACCTTGATGGCTACACCTTC
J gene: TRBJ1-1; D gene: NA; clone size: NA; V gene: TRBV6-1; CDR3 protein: CASSPGSVMVKAFF; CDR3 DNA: TGTGCCAGCAGTCCGGGTTCAGTCATGGTCAAAGCTTTCTTT
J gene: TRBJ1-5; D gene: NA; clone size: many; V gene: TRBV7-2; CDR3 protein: CASSLDRISNQPQHF; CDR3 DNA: TGTGCCAGCAGCTTAGATCGGATTAGCAATCAGCCCCAGCATTTT
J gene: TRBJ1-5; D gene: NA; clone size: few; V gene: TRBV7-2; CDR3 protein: CASSLVGGEQPQHF; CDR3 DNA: TGTGCCAGCAGTCTAGTTGGGGGAGAGCAGCCCCAGCATTTT
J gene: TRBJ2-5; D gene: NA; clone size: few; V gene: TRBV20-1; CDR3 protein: CSARLVGETQYF; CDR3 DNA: TGCAGTGCTAGGCTAGTTGGAGAGACCCAGTACTTC
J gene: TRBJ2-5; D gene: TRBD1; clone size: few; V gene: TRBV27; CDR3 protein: CASSPGTGREQETQYF; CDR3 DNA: TGTGCCAGCAGTCCGGGGACAGGGAGGGAGCAAGAGACCCAGTACTTC
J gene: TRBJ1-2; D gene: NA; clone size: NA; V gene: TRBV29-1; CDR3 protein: CSVGSGDGYTF; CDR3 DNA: TGCAGCGTTGGTTCAGGGGACGGCTACACCTTC
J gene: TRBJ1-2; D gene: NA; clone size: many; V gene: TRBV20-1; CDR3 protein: CSARDREYGYTF; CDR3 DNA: TGCAGTGCTAGAGATCGGGAGTATGGCTACACCTTC
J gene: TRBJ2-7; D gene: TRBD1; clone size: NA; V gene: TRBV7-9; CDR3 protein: CASSSGDRSTYEQYF; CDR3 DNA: TGTGCCAGCAGCTCTGGGGACAGGAGTACCTACGAGCAGTACTTC
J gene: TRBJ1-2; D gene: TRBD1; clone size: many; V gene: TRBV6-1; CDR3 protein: CASSTEGTGVTVGYTF; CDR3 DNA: TGTGCCAGCAGTACCGAAGGGACAGGGGTGACAGTTGGCTACACCTTC
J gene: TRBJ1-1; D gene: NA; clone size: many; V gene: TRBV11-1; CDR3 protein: CASSSTQGWLITEAFF; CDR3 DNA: TGTGCCAGCAGCTCGACACAGGGCTGGTTAATCACTGAAGCTTTCTTT
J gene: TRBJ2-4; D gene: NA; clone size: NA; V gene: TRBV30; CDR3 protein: CATGGLAKNIQYF; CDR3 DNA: TGTGCCACCGGAGGGTTAGCCAAAAACATTCAGTACTTC
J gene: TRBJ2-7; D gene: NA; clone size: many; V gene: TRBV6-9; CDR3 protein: CASSFTTASYEQYF; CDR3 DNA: TGTGCCAGCAGTTTTACGACAGCCTCCTACGAGCAGTACTTC
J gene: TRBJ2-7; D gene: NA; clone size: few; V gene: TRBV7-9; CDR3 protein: CASSLGTTWTYEQYF; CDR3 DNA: TGTGCCAGCAGCTTAGGGACTACCTGGACCTACGAGCAGTACTTC
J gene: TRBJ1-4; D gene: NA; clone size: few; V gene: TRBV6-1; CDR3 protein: CASSSLGFTNEKLFF; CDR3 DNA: TGTGCCAGCAGCTCACTTGGGTTCACGAATGAAAAACTGTTTTTT
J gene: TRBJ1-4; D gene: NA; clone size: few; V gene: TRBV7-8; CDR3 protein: CASSSDLEKLFF; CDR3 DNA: TGTGCCAGCAGCTCAGACCTTGAAAAACTGTTTTTT
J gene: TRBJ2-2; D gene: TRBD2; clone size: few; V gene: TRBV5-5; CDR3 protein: CASSFRAGEGTGELFF; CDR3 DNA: TGTGCCAGCAGCTTTAGAGCGGGAGAGGGGACCGGGGAGCTGTTTTTT
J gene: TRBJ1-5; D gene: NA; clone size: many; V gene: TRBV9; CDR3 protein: CASSVGGERGNQPQHF; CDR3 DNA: TGTGCCAGCAGCGTAGGCGGGGAGCGGGGCAATCAGCCCCAGCATTTT
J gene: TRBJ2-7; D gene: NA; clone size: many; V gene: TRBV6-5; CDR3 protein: CASSYSSPDYEQYF; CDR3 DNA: TGTGCCAGCAGTTACTCGAGCCCGGATTACGAGCAGTACTTC
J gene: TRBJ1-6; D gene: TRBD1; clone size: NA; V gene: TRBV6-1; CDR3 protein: CASSVLDRENSPLHF; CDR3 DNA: TGTGCCAGCAGTGTTCTAGACAGGGAGAATTCACCCCTCCACTTT
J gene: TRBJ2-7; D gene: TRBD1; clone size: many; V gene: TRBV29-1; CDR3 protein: CSVLTGTGDEQYF; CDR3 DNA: TGCAGCGTGCTTACCGGGACAGGGGACGAGCAGTACTTC
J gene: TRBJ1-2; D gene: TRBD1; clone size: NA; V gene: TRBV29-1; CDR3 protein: CSVRTGDGGYTF; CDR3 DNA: TGCAGCGTTCGGACAGGGGACGGCGGCTACACCTTC
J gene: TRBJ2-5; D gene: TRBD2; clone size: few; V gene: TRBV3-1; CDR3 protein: CASSQVEAGGETQYF; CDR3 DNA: TGTGCCAGCAGCCAAGTGGAAGCGGGAGGAGAGACCCAGTACTTC
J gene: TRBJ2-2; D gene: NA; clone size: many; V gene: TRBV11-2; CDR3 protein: CASSKGNPLLNTGELFF; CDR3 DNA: TGTGCCAGCAGCAAGGGGAACCCTCTACTGAACACCGGGGAGCTGTTTTTT
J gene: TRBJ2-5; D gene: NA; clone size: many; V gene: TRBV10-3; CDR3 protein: CAISDREETQYF; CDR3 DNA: TGTGCCATCAGTGACAGGGAAGAGACCCAGTACTTC